The 19 T cell receptor beta chains presented below share a single source sample, sequenced in a study of T cell changes during pregnancy in multiple sclerosis. TCRdb keeps only in-frame clones here, not all; method: immunoSEQ multiplex PCR. The sample has about 44,000 clones; roughly 96% are singletons. The sequenced sample was peripheral blood, obtained in the second trimester of pregnancy. The receptors stem from a female donor with multiple sclerosis, enrolled in a pregnancy study.

The chain links TRBV7-6 to TRBJ1-1; D may be TRBD1 (6 bases). V was shortened by 1 base and J by 0 bases, with 12 bases between the two germline ends. Germline V lookup: CDR1 SGHVS, CDR2 FNYEAQ. The CDR3 extends over 16 amino acids. CDR3: CASSLGWDIMNTEAFF. The CDR3 region has the DNA TGTGCCAGCAGCTTAGGGTGGGACATCATGAACACTGAAGCTTTCTTT.

V is TRBV5-1 and J is TRBJ2-1; D is ambiguous. V was clipped by 2 bases and J by 6 bases, with 12 bases between them. CDR1 is SGHRS and CDR2 is YFSETQ in the germline V gene. This CDR3 spans 14 amino acids. The CDR3 DNA sequence: TGCGCCAGCAGCTTAAGTAGTATAAGCAATGAGCAGTTCTTC. It specifies CASSLSSISNEQFF.

The V call is TRBV7-9, the J call TRBJ2-4; 9 nucleotides line up with TRBD1. This CDR3 has 13 amino acids. With V trimmed by 4 bases and J by 7 bases, 2 bases remained unmatched. Germline CDR1 SEHNR, CDR2 FQNEAQ (reference sequence). In DNA form, the CDR3 reads TGTGCCAGCAGCTCCGGGACAGGGAACATTCAGTACTTC. This gives the protein CASSSGTGNIQYF. Complete variable domain (other parts from reference TRBV7-9 and TRBJ2-4): DTGVSQNPRHKITKRGQNVTFRCDPISEHNRLYWYRQTLGQGPEFLTYFQNEAQLEKSRLLSDRFSAERPKGSFSTLEIQRTEQGDSAMYLCASSSGTGNIQYFGAGTRLSVL.

The chain links TRBV15 to TRBJ2-5, with a possible D match to TRBD1 (5 bases). This CDR3 is built from 18 residues. V dropped 5 bases and J dropped 7 bases, with 29 bases sitting between them. Germline CDR1 reads LNHNV; CDR2 reads YYDKDF (reference sequence). CDR3 residues: CATSYVRSLEFIQGTQYF. DNA for the CDR3: TGTGCCACCAGCTACGTAAGGTCACTCGAATTCATTCAGGGGACCCAGTACTTC.

This clone has a single count. This rearrangement joins TRBV30 to TRBJ2-7; TRBD1 agrees at 9 bases. The germline CDR1 and CDR2 sequences are GTSNPN and SVGIG (reference sequence). After removal of 1 base from V and 10 bases from J, the junction contained 5 bases not matched to a gene. This CDR3 has 12 residues. The CDR3 DNA reads TGTGCCTGGAGTGCCGGGACAGGGTTTCAGTACTTC. Its translation is CAWSAGTGFQYF.

The V gene is TRBV5-5, the J gene TRBJ1-4, with D tentatively TRBD1 (6 bases). The CDR3 runs to 14 residues. Trimming took off 6 bases at V and 5 bases at J, with 14 bases between the two ends. Germline CDR1 is SGHKS and CDR2 is YYEKEE (reference sequence). In DNA, the CDR3 is TGTGCCAGCACCTGGGGGGGCCGGAATGAAAAACTGTTTTTT. This codes for CASTWGGRNEKLFF.

The chain recombines TRBV13 with TRBJ2-1; TRBD2 aligns across 9 bases. Trimming at V came to 5 bases and at J to 4 bases, leaving 12 bases not matched to a gene. The CDR3 runs 17 residues. CDR1 and CDR2 from the germline V gene are PRHDT and FYEKMQ (reference sequence). The CDR3 DNA is TGTGCCAGCAGCCTCGGGCGTAGCGGGGGCCTTTACAATGAGCAGTTCTTC. It encodes CASSLGRSGGLYNEQFF.

This chain joins TRBV14 and TRBJ1-4; TRBD1 agrees at 7 bases. Trimming removed 1 base from V and 8 bases from J; junction bases left unmatched: 7. The CDR3 totals 15 residues. Germline V gives CDR1 SGHDN, CDR2 FVKESK. DNA of the CDR3: TGTGCCAGCAGCCAAGTATGGGACAGCGAGGAAAAACTGTTTTTT. This encodes CASSQVWDSEEKLFF.

V usage is TRBV11-3 and J usage is TRBJ2-3, with 14 bases lining up with TRBD2. CDR3 length: 16 residues. The V gene's germline CDR1 is SGHNT and CDR2 YENEEA. Trimming removed 4 bases from V and 1 base from J; junction bases left unmatched: 1. The CDR3 DNA reads as TGTGCCAGCAGCTCGGGACTAGCGGGGGGCACAGATACGCAGTATTTT. It specifies CASSSGLAGGTDTQYF.

The genes are TRBV7-2 and TRBJ1-6, with 8 bases that match TRBD1. Trimming at V came to 5 bases and at J to 7 bases, leaving 10 bases not matched to a gene. This CDR3 region has 16 residues. Germline CDR1 reads SGHTA; CDR2 reads FQGNSA. The CDR3 region is CASSARTGQSNSPLHF. CDR3 in DNA: TGTGCCAGCAGCGCGCGGACAGGGCAATCGAATTCACCCCTCCACTTT.

The genes are TRBV7-6 and TRBJ2-1, with unresolved D. The ends were cut back, 1 base at V and 9 bases at J, with 13 bases in the middle. Germline values: CDR1 SGHVS, CDR2 FNYEAQ. The CDR3 runs 14 residues. CDR3 nucleotide sequence: TGTGCCAGCAGCTTAGTTGAGCCCTCGGGTGAGCAGTTCTTC. It encodes CASSLVEPSGEQFF. The whole variable domain, filled in from reference TRBV7-6 and TRBJ2-1, reads GAGVSQSPRYKVTKRGQDVALRCDPISGHVSLYWYRQALGQGPEFLTYFNYEAQQDKSGLPNDRFSAERPEGSISTLTIQRTEQRDSAMYRCASSLVEPSGEQFFGPGTRLTVL.

This sequence joins TRBV9 and TRBJ1-3; D possibly corresponds to TRBD1 (6 bases). The germline V gene encodes CDR1 SGDLS and CDR2 YYNGEE. The V end lost 0 bases, the J end lost 1 base, and 8 bases lay between the germline ends. CDR3 length equals 15 residues. Here the CDR3 reads CASSVGGGSGNTIYF. The CDR3 DNA is TGTGCCAGCAGCGTAGGAGGGGGATCTGGAAACACCATATATTTT.

The chain carries TRBV25-1 and TRBJ2-2, with TRBD1 identical over 7 bases. CDR3 size: 14 residues. The V segment lost 6 bases and the J segment 4 bases; nucleotides outside the gene matches: 5. Looked up from germline, CDR1 is MGHDK and CDR2 is SYGVNS. This CDR3 reads CASSRQGRTGELFF. In DNA form, the CDR3 reads TGTGCCAGCAGCAGACAGGGACGCACCGGGGAGCTGTTTTTT.

The chain carries TRBV4-2 and TRBJ2-7; 12 nucleotides line up with TRBD1. The CDR3 is made up of 18 amino acids. The V segment lost 4 bases and the J segment 2 bases; nucleotides outside the gene matches: 12. The germline CDR1 and CDR2 sequences are LGHNA and YNFKEQ. Written as DNA, the CDR3 is TGTGCCAGCAGCCCCGGGGGGACAGGGGGCGCCGCACCCTACGAGCAGTACTTC. Translated, it gives CASSPGGTGGAAPYEQYF.

The V call is TRBV10-2, the J call TRBJ2-7; D is perhaps TRBD2 (6 bases). The CDR3 has 14 amino acids. The V end was cut by 6 bases, the J end by 1 base, with 13 bases between. Germline CDR1 is WSHSY and CDR2 is SAAADI. CDR3 nucleotide sequence: TGCGCCAGCAGCGAACGGGACTTTTCCTACGAGCAGTACTTC. Translating gives CASSERDFSYEQYF.

The genes are TRBV9 and TRBJ2-1; 11 bases fit TRBD2. V was clipped by 2 bases and J by 4 bases; unmatched bases: 2. CDR1 and CDR2 (germline): SGDLS, YYNGEE. The CDR3 has 15 amino acids. The CDR3 sequence: CASSVGLAEYNEQFF. The CDR3 DNA is TGTGCCAGCAGCGTGGGACTAGCGGAGTACAATGAGCAGTTCTTC. Using reference TRBV9 and TRBJ2-1 for the parts outside the CDR3, the full variable domain is DSGVTQTPKHLITATGQRVTLRCSPRSGDLSVYWYQQSLDQGLQFLIQYYNGEERAKGNILERFSAQQFPDLHSELNLSSLELGDSALYFCASSVGLAEYNEQFFGPGTRLTVL.

The rearrangement uses TRBV5-6 and TRBJ1-2; 8 bases match TRBD1. V gave up 0 bases and J gave up 5 bases; unmatched junction bases: 12. Per germline, CDR1 SGHDT and CDR2 YYEEEE. The CDR3 covers 17 residues. The CDR3 DNA follows: TGTGCCAGCAGCTTGGGGGTCGGGGGACAGGACGTATATGGCTACACCTTC. Encoded protein: CASSLGVGGQDVYGYTF.

On this clone: One junction end does not reproduce the germline sequence, and a read error may be involved. This chain links TRBV5-1 with TRBJ1-1; D gene unclear. CDR1 is SGHRS and CDR2 is YFSETQ in the germline V gene. CDR3 length: 17 amino acids. The CDR3 coding sequence is TGCACCAGCAGCTTGGGCACTACAAGTCTCTCCGGCACTGAAGCTTTCTTT. Protein sequence: CTSSLGTTSLSGTEAFF.

V is TRBV19 and J is TRBJ2-1, with D perhaps TRBD1 (7 bases). Germline loops: CDR1 LNHDA, CDR2 SQIVND (reference sequence). This CDR3 has 15 residues. Between the trimmed V and J ends, which lost 3 bases and 5 bases, there was a span of 14 bases. The CDR3 is CASSIQGGFDNEQFF. The CDR3 DNA follows: TGTGCCAGTAGTATTCAGGGGGGCTTCGACAATGAGCAGTTCTTC. Variable domain in full (rest from reference TRBV19 and TRBJ2-1): DGGITQSPKYLFRKEGQNVTLSCEQNLNHDAMYWYRQDPGQGLRLIYYSQIVNDFQKGDIAEGYSVSREKKESFPLTVTSAQKNPTAFYLCASSIQGGFDNEQFFGPGTRLTVL.